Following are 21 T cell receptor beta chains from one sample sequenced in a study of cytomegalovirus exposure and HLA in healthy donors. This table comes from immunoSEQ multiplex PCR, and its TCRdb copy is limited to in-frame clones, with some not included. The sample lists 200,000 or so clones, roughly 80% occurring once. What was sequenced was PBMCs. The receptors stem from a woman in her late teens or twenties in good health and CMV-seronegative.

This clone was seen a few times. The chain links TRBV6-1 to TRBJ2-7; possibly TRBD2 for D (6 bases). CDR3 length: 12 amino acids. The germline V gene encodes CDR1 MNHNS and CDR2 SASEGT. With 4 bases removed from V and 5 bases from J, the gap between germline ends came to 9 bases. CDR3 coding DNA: TGTGCCAGCAGTGGACGCGGGGACGAGCAGTACTTC. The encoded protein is CASSGRGDEQYF.

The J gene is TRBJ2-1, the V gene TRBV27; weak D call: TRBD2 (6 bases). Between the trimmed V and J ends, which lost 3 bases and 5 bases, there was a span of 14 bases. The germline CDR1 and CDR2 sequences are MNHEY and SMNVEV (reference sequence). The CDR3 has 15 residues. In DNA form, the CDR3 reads TGTGCCAGCAGTTTCCGCGGGACGGTAAACAATGAGCAGTTCTTC. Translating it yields CASSFRGTVNNEQFF.

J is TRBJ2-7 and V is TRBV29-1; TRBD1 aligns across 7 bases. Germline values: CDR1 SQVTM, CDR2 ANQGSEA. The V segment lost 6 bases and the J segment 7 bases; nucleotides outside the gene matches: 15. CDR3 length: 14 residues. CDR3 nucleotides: TGCAGCGTCGGTTACAGGGGTGCTGGAAGGGAGCAGTACTTC. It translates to CSVGYRGAGREQYF.

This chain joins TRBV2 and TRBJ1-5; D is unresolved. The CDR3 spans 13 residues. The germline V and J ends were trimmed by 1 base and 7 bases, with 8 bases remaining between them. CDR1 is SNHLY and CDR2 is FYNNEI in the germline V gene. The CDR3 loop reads CASSEEMGQPQHF. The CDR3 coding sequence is TGTGCCAGCAGTGAAGAGATGGGGCAGCCCCAGCATTTT.

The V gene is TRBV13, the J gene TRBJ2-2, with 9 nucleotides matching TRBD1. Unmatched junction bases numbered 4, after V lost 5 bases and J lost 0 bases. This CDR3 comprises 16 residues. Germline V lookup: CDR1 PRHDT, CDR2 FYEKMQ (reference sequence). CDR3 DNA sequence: TGTGCCAGCAGCCAGAGGACAGGGGCGAACACCGGGGAGCTGTTTTTT. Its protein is CASSQRTGANTGELFF.

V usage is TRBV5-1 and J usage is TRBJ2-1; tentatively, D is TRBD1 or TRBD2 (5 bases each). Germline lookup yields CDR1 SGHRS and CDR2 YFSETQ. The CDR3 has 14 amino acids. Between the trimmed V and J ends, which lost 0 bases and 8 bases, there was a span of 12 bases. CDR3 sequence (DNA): TGCGCCAGCAGCTTGGATCGGGGCTCGGATGAGCAGTTCTTC. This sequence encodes CASSLDRGSDEQFF.

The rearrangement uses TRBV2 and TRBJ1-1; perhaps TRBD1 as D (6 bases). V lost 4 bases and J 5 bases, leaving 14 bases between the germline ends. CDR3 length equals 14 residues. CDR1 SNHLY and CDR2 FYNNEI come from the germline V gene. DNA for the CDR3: TGTGCCAGCAGTGGACGGGGGGCTTGGACTGAAGCTTTCTTT. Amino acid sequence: CASSGRGAWTEAFF.

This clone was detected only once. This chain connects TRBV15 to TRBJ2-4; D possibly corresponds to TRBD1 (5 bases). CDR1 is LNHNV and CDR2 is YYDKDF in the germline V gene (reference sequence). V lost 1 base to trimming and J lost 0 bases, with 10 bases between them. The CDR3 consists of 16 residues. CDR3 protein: CATSRGAGLAKNIQYF. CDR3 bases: TGTGCCACCAGCAGAGGGGCAGGGCTAGCCAAAAACATTCAGTACTTC.

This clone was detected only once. Here the CDR3 DNA reads TGTGCCATCAGTGAGGAGACAGGGGTCGCTGAAGCTTTCTTT. Protein: CAISEETGVAEAFF. This chain connects TRBV10-3 to TRBJ1-1, with TRBD1 matching 8 bases. CDR3 length: 14 amino acids. Germline trimming cut 2 bases from V and 6 bases from J; bases unmatched to any gene: 5. CDR1 is ENHRY and CDR2 is SYGVKD in the germline V gene.

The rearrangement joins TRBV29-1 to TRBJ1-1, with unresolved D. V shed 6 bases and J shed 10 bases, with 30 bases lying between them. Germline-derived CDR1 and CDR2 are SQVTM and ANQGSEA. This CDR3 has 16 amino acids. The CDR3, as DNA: TGCAGCGTCCTGAGAAAAGACACGGCGTCGTCTAGACGAGCTTTCTTT. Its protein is CSVLRKDTASSRRAFF. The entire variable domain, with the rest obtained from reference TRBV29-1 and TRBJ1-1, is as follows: SAVISQKPSRDICQRGTSLTIQCQVDSQVTMMFWYRQQPGQSLTLIATANQGSEATYESGFVIDKFPISRPNLTFSTLTVSNMSPEDSSIYLCSVLRKDTASSRRAFFGQGTRLTVV.

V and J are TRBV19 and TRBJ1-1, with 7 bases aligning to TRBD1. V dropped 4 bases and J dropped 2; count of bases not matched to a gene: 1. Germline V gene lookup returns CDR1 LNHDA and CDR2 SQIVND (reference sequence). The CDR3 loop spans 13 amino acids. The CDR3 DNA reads TGTGCCAGTAGTAGACAGGGTAACACTGAAGCTTTCTTT. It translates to CASSRQGNTEAFF.

The CDR3 here is CASSTTGEQFF. Written as DNA, the CDR3 is TGCGCCAGCAGCACAACGGGAGAGCAGTTCTTC. The chain recombines TRBV5-1 with TRBJ2-1, with a weak D call TRBD2 (5 bases). The CDR3 spans 11 residues. V was clipped by 4 bases and J by 10 bases, with 9 bases between them. Germline V gives CDR1 SGHRS, CDR2 YFSETQ.

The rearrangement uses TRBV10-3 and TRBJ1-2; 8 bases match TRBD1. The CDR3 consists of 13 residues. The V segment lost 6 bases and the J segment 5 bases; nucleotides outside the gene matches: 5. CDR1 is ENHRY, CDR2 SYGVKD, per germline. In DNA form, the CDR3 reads TGTGCCATCAGGGACAGGGTGGAGTATGGCTACACCTTC. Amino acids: CAIRDRVEYGYTF.

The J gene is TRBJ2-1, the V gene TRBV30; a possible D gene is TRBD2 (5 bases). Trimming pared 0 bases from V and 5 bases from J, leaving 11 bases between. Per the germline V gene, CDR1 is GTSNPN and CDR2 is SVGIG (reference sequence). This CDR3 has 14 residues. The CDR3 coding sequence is TGTGCCTGGAGTGTGGGTCTAGCCGACAATGAGCAGTTCTTC. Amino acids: CAWSVGLADNEQFF. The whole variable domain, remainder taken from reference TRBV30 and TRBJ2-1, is SQTIHQWPATLVQPVGSPLSLECTVEGTSNPNLYWYRQAAGRGLQLLFYSVGIGQISSEVPQNLSASRPQDRQFILSSKKLLLSDSGFYLCAWSVGLADNEQFFGPGTRLTVL.

This CDR3 reads CASMHGDSSNQPQHF. CDR3 bases: TGTGCCAGCATGCATGGGGATTCGAGCAATCAGCCCCAGCATTTT. This rearrangement joins TRBV6-1 to TRBJ1-5, with D unresolved. This CDR3 has 15 residues. In germline, CDR1 is MNHNS, CDR2 SASEGT. Trimming removed 7 bases from V and 1 base from J, with 14 bases in between.

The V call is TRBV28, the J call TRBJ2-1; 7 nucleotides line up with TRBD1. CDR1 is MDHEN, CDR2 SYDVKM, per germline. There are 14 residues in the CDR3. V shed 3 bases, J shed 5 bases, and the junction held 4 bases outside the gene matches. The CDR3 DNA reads TGTGCCAGCAGTTTCGGGACAGTGGACAATGAGCAGTTCTTC. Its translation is CASSFGTVDNEQFF.

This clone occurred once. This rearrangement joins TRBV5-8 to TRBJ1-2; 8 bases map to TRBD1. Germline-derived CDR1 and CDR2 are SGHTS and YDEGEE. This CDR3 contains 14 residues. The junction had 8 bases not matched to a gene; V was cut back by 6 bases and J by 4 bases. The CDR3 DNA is TGTGCCAGCACCCTGGGACAGGTCCTCTATGGCTACACCTTC. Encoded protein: CASTLGQVLYGYTF.

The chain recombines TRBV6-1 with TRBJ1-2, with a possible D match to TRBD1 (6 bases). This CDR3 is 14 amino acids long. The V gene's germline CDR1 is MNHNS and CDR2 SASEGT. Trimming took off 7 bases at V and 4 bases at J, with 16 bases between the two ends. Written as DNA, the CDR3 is TGTGCCAGCACTTACATAACAGGGATCTATGGCTACACCTTC. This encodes CASTYITGIYGYTF.

CDR3 in amino acids: CASSLGVDEQFF. CDR3 DNA sequence: TGTGCCAGCAGCTTGGGAGTTGATGAGCAGTTCTTC. This chain connects TRBV5-6 to TRBJ2-1; D gene uncertain. V lost 0 bases, J lost 8 bases, and 6 bases lay in between. The CDR3 covers 12 residues. CDR1 SGHDT and CDR2 YYEEEE come from the germline V gene.

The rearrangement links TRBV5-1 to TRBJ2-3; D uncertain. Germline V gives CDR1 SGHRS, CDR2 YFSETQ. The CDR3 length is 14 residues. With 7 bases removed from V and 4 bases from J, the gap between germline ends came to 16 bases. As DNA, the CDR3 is TGCGCCAGCTCCCCGGGTGGGATCCCAGATACGCAGTATTTT. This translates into CASSPGGIPDTQYF.

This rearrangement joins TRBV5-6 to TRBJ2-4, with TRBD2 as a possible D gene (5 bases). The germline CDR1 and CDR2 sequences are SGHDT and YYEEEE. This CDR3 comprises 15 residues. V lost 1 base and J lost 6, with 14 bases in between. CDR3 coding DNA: TGTGCCAGCAGCTTGTTTGGTGGAGGCGTAAACATTCAGTACTTC. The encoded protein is CASSLFGGGVNIQYF.